This T cell receptor (beta chain) was sequenced during a study of PD-1 blockade in classical Hodgkin lymphoma. About this clone itself: What it binds is not known.

Produced via immunoSEQ multiplex PCR; TCRdb's table is partial and in-frame only. The sample lists more than 25,000 clones, 78% occurring once. Trimming cost V 5 bases and J 10 bases, with 12 bases left between them. The CDR3 consists of 12 residues. Germline V gene lookup returns CDR1 PRHDT and CDR2 FYEKMQ (reference sequence). Patients all relapsed after autologous stem cell transplantation, and there was variation in brentuximab vedotin exposure. Best overall response was complete response, partial response or progressive disease in these relapsed/refractory classical Hodgkin lymphoma patients. Study-wide findings and caveats: Reports indicated that newly diagnosed patients had lower baseline TCR diversity than healthy donors did. There was a significant rise in CD4+ TCR diversity by C4D1, with no such rise for CD8+. Those achieving complete response showed baseline diversity like newly diagnosed patients.

The chain combines TRBV13 with TRBJ2-1, with unresolved D. This receptor was obtained from a human donor with classical Hodgkin lymphoma. The specimen was peripheral blood mononuclear cells (PBMCs), collected before the second cycle of nivolumab. The CDR3 region is CASSPLTREQFF. Here the CDR3 DNA reads TGTGCCAGCAGCCCGTTAACGAGGGAGCAGTTCTTC. Filled out from reference TRBV13 and TRBJ2-1, the complete variable domain reads AAGVIQSPRHLIKEKRETATLKCYPIPRHDTVYWYQQGPGQDPQFLISFYEKMQSDKGSIPDRFSAQQFSDYHSELNMSSLELGDSALYFCASSPLTREQFFGPGTRLTVL.